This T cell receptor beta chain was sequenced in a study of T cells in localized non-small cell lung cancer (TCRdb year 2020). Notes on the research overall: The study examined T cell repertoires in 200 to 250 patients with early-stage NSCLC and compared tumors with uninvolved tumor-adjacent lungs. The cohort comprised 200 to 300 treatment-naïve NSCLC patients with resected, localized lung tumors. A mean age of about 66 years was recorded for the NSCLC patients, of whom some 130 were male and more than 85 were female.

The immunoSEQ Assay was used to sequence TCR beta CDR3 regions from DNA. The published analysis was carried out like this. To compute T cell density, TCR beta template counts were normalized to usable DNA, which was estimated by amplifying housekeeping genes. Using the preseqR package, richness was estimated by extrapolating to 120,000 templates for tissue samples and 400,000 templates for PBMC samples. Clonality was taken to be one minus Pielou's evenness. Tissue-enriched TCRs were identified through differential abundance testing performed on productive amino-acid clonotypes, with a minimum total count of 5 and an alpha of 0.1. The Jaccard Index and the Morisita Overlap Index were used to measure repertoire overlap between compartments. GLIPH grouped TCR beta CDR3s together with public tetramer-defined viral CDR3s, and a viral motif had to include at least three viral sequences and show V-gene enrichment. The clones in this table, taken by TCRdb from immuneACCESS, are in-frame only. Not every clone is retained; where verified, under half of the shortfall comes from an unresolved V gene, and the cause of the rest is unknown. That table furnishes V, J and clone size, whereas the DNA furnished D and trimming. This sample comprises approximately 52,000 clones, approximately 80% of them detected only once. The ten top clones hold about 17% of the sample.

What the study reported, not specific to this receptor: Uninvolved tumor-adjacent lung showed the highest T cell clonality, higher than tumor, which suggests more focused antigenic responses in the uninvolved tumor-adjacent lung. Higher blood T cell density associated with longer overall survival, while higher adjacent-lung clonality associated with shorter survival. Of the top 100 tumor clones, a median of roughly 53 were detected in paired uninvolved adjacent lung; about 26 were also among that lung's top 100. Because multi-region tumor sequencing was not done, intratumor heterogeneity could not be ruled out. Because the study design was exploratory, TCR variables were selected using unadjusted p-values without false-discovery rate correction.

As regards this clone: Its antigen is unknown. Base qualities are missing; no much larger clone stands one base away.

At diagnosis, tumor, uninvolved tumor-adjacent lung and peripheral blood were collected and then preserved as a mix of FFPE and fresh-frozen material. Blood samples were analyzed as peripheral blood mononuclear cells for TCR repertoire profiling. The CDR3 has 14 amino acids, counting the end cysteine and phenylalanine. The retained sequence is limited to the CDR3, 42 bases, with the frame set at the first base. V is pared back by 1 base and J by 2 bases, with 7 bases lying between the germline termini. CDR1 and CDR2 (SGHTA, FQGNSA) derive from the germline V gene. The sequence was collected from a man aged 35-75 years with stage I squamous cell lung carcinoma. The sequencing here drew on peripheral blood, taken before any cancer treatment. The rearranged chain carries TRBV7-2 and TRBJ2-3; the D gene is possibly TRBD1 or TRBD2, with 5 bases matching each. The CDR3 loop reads CASSLVGPTDTQYF. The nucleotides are TGTGCCAGCAGCTTAGTGGGACCCACAGATACGCAGTATTTT.